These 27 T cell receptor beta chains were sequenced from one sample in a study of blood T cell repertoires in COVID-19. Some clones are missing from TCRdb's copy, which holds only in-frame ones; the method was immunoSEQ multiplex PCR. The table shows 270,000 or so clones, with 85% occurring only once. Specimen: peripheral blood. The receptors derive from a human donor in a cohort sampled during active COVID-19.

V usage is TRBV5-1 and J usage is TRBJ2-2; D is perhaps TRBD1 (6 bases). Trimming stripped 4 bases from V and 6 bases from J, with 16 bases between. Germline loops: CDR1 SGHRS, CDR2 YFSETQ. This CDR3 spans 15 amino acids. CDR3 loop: CASSNIYRESGELFF. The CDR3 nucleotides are TGCGCCAGCAGCAATATATACAGGGAATCCGGGGAGCTGTTTTTT. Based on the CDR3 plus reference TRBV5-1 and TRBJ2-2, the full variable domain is KAGVTQTPRYLIKTRGQQVTLSCSPISGHRSVSWYQQTPGQGLQFLFEYFSETQRNKGNFPGRFSGRQFSNSRSEMNVSTLELGDSALYLCASSNIYRESGELFFGEGSRLTVL.

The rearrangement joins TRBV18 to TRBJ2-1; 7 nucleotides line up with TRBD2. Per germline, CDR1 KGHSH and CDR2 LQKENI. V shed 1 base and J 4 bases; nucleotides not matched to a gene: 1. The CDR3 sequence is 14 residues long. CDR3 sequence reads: CASSPREGYNEQFF. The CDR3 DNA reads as TGTGCCAGCTCACCACGGGAGGGATACAATGAGCAGTTCTTC.

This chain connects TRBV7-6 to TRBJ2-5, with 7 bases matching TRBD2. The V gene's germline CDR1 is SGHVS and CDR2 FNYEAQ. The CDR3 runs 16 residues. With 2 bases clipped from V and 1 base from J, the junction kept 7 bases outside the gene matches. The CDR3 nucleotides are TGTGCCAGCAGCTTATTCGCCGGGGGGACCCAAGAGACCCAGTACTTC. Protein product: CASSLFAGGTQETQYF.

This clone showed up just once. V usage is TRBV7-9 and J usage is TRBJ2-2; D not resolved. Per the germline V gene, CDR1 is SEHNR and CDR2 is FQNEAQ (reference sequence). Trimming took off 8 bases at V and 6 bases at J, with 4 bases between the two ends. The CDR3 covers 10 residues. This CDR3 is CASSAGELFF. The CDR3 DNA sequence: TGTGCCAGCTCGGCCGGGGAGCTGTTTTTT.

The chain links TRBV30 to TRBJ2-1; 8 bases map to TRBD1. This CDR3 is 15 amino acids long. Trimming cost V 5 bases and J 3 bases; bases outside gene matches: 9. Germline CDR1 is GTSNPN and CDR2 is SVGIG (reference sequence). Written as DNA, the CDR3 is TGTGCCTGGCTTGCGTATGACAGGGGCTACAATGAGCAGTTCTTC. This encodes CAWLAYDRGYNEQFF. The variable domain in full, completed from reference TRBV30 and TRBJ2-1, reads SQTIHQWPATLVQPVGSPLSLECTVEGTSNPNLYWYRQAAGRGLQLLFYSVGIGQISSEVPQNLSASRPQDRQFILSSKKLLLSDSGFYLCAWLAYDRGYNEQFFGPGTRLTVL.

This CDR3 reads CASSPTGGNTGELFF. For the CDR3, the DNA is TGTGCCAGCAGCCCCACAGGGGGGAACACCGGGGAGCTGTTTTTT. The chain combines TRBV9 with TRBJ2-2; 8 nucleotides match TRBD1. Germline CDR1 SGDLS, CDR2 YYNGEE. The V and J ends lost 4 bases and 1 base, in that order; junction bases with no gene match: 3. This CDR3 region has 15 residues.

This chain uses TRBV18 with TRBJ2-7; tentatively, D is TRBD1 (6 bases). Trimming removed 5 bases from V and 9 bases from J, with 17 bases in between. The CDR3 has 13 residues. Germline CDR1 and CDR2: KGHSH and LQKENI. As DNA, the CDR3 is TGTGCCAGCTCAAGCAACCGGGACAACAGGCAGTACTTC. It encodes CASSSNRDNRQYF.

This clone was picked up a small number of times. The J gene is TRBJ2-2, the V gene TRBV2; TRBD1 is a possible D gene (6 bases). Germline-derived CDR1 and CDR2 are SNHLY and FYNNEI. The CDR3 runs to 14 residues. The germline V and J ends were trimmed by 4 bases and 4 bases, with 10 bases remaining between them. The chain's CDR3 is CASSGDKGTGELFF. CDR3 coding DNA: TGTGCCAGCAGTGGGGACAAAGGCACCGGGGAGCTGTTTTTT.

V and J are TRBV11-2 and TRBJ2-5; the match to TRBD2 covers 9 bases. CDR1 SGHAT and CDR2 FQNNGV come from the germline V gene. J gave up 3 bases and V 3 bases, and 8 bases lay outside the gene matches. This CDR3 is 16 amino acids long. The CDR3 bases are TGTGCCAGCAGCTTCCCCTTAGCGGGAGTTGAAGAGACCCAGTACTTC. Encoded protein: CASSFPLAGVEETQYF.

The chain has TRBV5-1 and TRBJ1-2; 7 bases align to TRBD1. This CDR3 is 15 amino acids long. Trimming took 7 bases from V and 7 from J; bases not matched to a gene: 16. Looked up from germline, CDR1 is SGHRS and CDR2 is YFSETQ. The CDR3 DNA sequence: TGCGCCAGCTCGAGCCGAATAACAGGGGCAGGTGGCTACACCTTC. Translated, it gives CASSSRITGAGGYTF.

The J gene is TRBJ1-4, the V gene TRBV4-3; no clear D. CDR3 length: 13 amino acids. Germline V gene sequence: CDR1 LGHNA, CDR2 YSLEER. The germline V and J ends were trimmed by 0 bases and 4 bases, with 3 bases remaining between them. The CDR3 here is CASSQEYNEKLFF. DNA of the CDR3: TGCGCCAGCAGCCAAGAATATAATGAAAAACTGTTTTTT.

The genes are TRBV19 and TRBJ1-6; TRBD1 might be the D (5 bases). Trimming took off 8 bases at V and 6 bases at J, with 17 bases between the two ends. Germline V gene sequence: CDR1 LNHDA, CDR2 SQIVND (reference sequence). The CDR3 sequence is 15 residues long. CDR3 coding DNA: TGTGCCAGTGCAGAAGGAGGGGCGATTAATTCACCCCTCCACTTT. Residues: CASAEGGAINSPLHF.

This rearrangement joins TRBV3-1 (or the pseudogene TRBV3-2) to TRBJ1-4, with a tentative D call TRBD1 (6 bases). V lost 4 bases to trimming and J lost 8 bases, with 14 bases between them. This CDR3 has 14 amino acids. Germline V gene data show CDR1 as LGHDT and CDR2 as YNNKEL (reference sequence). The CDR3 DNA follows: TGTGCCAGCAGCCCGAGGGGGAGTGGGGAAAAACTGTTTTTT. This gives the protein CASSPRGSGEKLFF.

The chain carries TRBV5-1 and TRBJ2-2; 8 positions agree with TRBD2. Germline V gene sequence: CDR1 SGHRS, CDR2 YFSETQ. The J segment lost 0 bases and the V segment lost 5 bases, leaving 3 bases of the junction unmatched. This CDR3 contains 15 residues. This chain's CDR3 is CASSSGTSNTGELFF. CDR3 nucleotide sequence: TGCGCCAGCAGTAGCGGGACTTCGAACACCGGGGAGCTGTTTTTT.

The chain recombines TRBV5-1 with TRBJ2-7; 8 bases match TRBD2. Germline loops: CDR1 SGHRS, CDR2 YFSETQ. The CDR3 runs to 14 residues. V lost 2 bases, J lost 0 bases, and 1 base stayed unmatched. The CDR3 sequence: CASSFSGNSYEQYF. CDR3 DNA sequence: TGCGCCAGCAGCTTTAGCGGGAACTCCTACGAGCAGTACTTC.

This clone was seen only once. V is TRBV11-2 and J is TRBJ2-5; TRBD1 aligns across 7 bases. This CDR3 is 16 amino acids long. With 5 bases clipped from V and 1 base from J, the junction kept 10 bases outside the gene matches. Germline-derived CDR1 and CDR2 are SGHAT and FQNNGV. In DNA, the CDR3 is TGTGCCAGCAGCCTCCTCCGGACAGGACCCCAAGAGACCCAGTACTTC. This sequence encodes CASSLLRTGPQETQYF.

The CDR3 DNA reads as TGTGCCAGCAGCTGGACAGGCCTGAACACTGAAGCTTTCTTT. Protein sequence: CASSWTGLNTEAFF. V is TRBV5-4 and J is TRBJ1-1; 7 bases map to TRBD1. The CDR3 has 14 amino acids. Trimming took 3 bases from V and 0 from J; bases not matched to a gene: 2. Germline values: CDR1 SGHNT, CDR2 YYREEE (reference sequence).

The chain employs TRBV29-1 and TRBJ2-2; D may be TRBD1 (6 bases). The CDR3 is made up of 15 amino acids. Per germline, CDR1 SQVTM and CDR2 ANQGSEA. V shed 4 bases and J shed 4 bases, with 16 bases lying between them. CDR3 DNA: TGCAGCGTTGGCGGTTTGGTGACAGGCACCGGGGAGCTGTTTTTT. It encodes CSVGGLVTGTGELFF.

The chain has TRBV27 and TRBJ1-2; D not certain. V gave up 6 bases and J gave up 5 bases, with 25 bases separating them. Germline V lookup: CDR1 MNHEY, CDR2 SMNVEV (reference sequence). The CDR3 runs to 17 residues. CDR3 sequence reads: CASRKVDRSLRDYGYTF. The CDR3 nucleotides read TGTGCCAGCAGGAAAGTCGACCGTTCACTACGCGATTATGGCTACACCTTC.

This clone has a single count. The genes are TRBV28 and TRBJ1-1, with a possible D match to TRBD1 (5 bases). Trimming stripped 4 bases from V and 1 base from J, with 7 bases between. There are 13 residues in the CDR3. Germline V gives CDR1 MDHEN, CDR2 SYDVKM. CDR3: CASSWGRNTEAFF. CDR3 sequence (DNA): TGTGCCAGCAGTTGGGGCAGGAACACTGAAGCTTTCTTT.

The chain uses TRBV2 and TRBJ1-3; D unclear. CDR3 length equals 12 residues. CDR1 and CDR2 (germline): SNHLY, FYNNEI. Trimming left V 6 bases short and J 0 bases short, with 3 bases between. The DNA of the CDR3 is TGTGCCAGCAGGAGCTCTGGAAACACCATATATTTT. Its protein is CASRSSGNTIYF.

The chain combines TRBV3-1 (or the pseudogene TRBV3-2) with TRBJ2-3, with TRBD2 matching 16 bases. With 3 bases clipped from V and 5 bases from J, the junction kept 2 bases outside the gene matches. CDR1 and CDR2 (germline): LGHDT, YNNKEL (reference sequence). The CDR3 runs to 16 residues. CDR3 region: CASSQGLAGGGDTQYF. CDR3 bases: TGTGCCAGCAGCCAGGGACTAGCGGGAGGGGGAGATACGCAGTATTTT.

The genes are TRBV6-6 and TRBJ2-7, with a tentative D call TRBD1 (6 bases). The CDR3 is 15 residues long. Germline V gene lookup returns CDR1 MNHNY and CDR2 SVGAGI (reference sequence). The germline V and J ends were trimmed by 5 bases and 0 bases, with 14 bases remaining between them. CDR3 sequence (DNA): TGTGCCAGCAGTGCTACTCGGGACACCTCCTACGAGCAGTACTTC. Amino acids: CASSATRDTSYEQYF.

DNA of the CDR3: TGTGCCAGCAGCCCCGGACAGGGGAAAGAGACCCAGTACTTC. The encoded protein is CASSPGQGKETQYF. This chain connects TRBV7-9 to TRBJ2-5; TRBD1 matches 9 bases. Germline CDR1 reads SEHNR; CDR2 reads FQNEAQ (reference sequence). V was pared by 5 bases and J by 3 bases, with 4 bases of the junction left unmatched. The CDR3 is 14 amino acids.

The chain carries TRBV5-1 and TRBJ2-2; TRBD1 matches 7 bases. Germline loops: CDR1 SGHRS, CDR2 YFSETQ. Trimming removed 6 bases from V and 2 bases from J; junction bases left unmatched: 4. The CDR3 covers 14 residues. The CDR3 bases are TGCGCCAGCAAGGGACAGTTAAACACCGGGGAGCTGTTTTTT. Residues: CASKGQLNTGELFF.

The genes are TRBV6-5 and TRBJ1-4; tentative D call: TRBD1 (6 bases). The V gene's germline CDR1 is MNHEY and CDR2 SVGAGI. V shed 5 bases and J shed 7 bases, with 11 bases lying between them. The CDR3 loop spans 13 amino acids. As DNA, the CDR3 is TGTGCCAGCAGTAGAGGGGGTGGTGAAAAACTGTTTTTT. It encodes CASSRGGGEKLFF.

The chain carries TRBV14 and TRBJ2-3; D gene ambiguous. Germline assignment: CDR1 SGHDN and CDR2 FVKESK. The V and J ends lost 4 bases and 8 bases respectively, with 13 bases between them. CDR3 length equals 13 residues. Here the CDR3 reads CASSRELLATQYF. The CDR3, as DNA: TGTGCCAGCAGCCGAGAATTGTTGGCTACGCAGTATTTT.